Below, one TCR beta chain is given with its context. Its antigen is unknown. The data derive from a study of beta chain features in type 1 diabetes. Expressed TCRB transcripts were sequenced after all isolated RNA was converted to cDNA. Profiled with immunoSEQ multiplex PCR; TCRdb holds only in-frame clones, not every one. The sample lists around 600,000 clones, 9.5% to 15% seen once, with more than 0.1% in the top ten. Study-level points and caveats: Type 1 diabetes patients had moderately but significantly shorter TCRB CDR3s in all four CD4+ subsets.

From germline, CDR1 is SGHDT and CDR2 YYEEEE. This CDR3 region has 15 residues. V shed 4 bases and J shed 5 bases, with 16 bases lying between them. The sequence came from a young man with type 1 diabetes. The sample taken for sequencing was naive CD4+ T cells from blood. The rearrangement uses TRBV5-6 and TRBJ2-1; no clear D. The CDR3 DNA reads TGTGCCAGCAGCCCCCTGGGCCCCTCAAACAATGAGCAGTTCTTC. Translation gives CASSPLGPSNNEQFF.